Shown below are 3 T cell receptor beta chains from a single sample sequenced in a study of identical twins. TCRdb reanalysed the 5' RACE reads using MiXCR and keeps one entry per CDR3 protein. The table lists 500,000 to 650,000 distinct CDR3 sequences, roughly 7.2% of them singletons. The same sample was also studied in work on yellow fever vaccine responses in identical twins.

Sequencing used PBMCs. The receptors were gathered from a woman younger than 30 in good health.

V and J are TRBV10-1 and TRBJ2-1; the D call may be TRBD1 or TRBD2 (5 bases each). The CDR3 runs to 16 residues. Germline V lookup: CDR1 WNHNN, CDR2 SYGVQD (reference sequence). V was shortened by 0 bases and J by 0 bases, with 9 bases between the two germline ends. CDR3 sequence reads: CASSESGTSSYNEQFF. The CDR3 DNA reads as TGCGCCAGCAGTGAGTCGGGGACGAGCTCCTACAATGAGCAGTTCTTC.

J is TRBJ2-5 and V is TRBV28, with D perhaps assigned TRBD1 or TRBD2 (6 bases each). CDR3 length: 14 residues. The germline V gene encodes CDR1 MDHEN and CDR2 SYDVKM. Trimming left V 5 bases short and J 5 bases short, with 15 bases between. The CDR3 is CASSGGRLLETQYF. In nucleotides, the CDR3 is TGTGCCAGCAGTGGGGGGCGCCTCCTGGAGACCCAGTACTTC.

This clonotype has just a few counts. The rearrangement joins TRBV28 to TRBJ2-7; tentatively, D is TRBD1 or TRBD2 (5 bases each). Germline V CDR1 and CDR2: MDHEN, SYDVKM. The V end lost 5 bases, the J end lost 4 bases, and 12 bases lay between the germline ends. This CDR3 spans 13 amino acids. The CDR3 loop is CASSRDDGYEQYV. Here the CDR3 DNA reads TGTGCCAGCAGTCGGGACGACGGGTACGAGCAGTACGTC.